This passage covers 12 T cell receptor beta chains from one sample sequenced in a study of CD8 T cells in ankylosing spondylitis. Findings and caveats of the study: Ankylosing spondylitis blood appeared to be characterized by a TCR beta motif of 8 or 9 highly homologous variants.

For these TCRs, the target antigens are not known. TCRdb re-analysed the 5' RACE reads in MiXCR, keeping a single row per CDR3 protein. The data contain about 220,000 distinct CDR3 sequences, just under 7.5% of them singletons. The sequenced material came from blood, either unsorted or a sorted T cell fraction (not recorded which). These receptors were taken from a male donor with ankylosing spondylitis.

The chain combines TRBV5-1 with TRBJ2-1, with TRBD2 matching 10 bases. Germline V gene lookup returns CDR1 SGHRS and CDR2 YFSETQ. The CDR3 is 15 amino acids. V lost 0 bases and J lost 7; bases outside the gene matches: 4. CDR3 in DNA: TGCGCCAGCAGCTTGGCTAGCGGGAGCAAGAATGAGCAGTTCTTC. Translated, it gives CASSLASGSKNEQFF.

This clonotype was counted ten times or more. CDR3: CASGDLGPDQPQHF. The CDR3 DNA sequence: TGTGCCAGCGGGGACCTCGGTCCAGATCAGCCCCAGCATTTT. The chain uses TRBV27 and TRBJ1-5; perhaps TRBD1 as D (5 bases). The CDR3 totals 14 residues. Deletions cut 8 bases from V and 5 bases from J, with 16 bases between. Germline CDR1 reads MNHEY; CDR2 reads SMNVEV (reference sequence).

This clonotype was seen ten or more times. This chain connects TRBV24-1 to TRBJ2-2; TRBD2 agrees at 10 bases. The CDR3 length is 16 residues. J was trimmed by 3 bases and V by 6 bases; bases with no gene match: 6. Germline-derived CDR1 and CDR2 are KGHDR and SFDVKD. CDR3 amino acids: CATSRLAGVHTGELFF. Written as DNA, the CDR3 is TGTGCCACCAGTCGCCTAGCGGGAGTTCACACCGGGGAGCTGTTTTTT.

The chain employs TRBV14 and TRBJ2-1, with D hard to call. CDR1 and CDR2 from the germline V gene are SGHDN and FVKESK. The V end lost 1 base, the J end lost 6 bases, and 4 bases lay between the germline ends. This CDR3 has 12 amino acids. The CDR3 nucleotides read TGTGCCAGCAGCCAAGTAAGCAATGAGCAGTTCTTC. This sequence encodes CASSQVSNEQFF.

With respect to this clonotype: A read error is possible here, since a much larger clone lies one base away. The CDR3 loop is CCARTGGGSDEQFF. Written as DNA, the CDR3 is TGCTGTGCTAGGACCGGGGGAGGCTCGGATGAGCAGTTCTTC. The rearrangement joins TRBV20-1 to TRBJ2-1, with a possible D match to TRBD2 (6 bases). The CDR3 totals 14 residues. Germline V CDR1 and CDR2: DFQATT, SNEGSKA (reference sequence).

This clonotype came up many times. The chain employs TRBV6-2 or TRBV6-3 and TRBJ1-4; perhaps TRBD1 as D (5 bases). Looked up from germline, CDR1 is MNHEY and CDR2 is SVGEGT. V lost 6 bases and J 8 bases, leaving 19 bases between the germline ends. The CDR3 has 15 residues. Written as DNA, the CDR3 is TGTGCCAGCAGCCACCCCGGGCAGGGACCCGAAAAACTGTTTTTT. This translates into CASSHPGQGPEKLFF.

This chain joins TRBV30 and TRBJ1-4, with D hard to call. Trimming stripped 1 base from V and 4 bases from J, with 7 bases between. This CDR3 comprises 13 residues. Germline V CDR1 and CDR2: GTSNPN, SVGIG (reference sequence). CDR3: CAWSDRGNEKLFF. CDR3 bases: TGTGCCTGGAGTGACCGCGGTAATGAAAAACTGTTTTTT. Complete variable domain (other parts from reference TRBV30 and TRBJ1-4): SQTIHQWPATLVQPVGSPLSLECTVEGTSNPNLYWYRQAAGRGLQLLFYSVGIGQISSEVPQNLSASRPQDRQFILSSKKLLLSDSGFYLCAWSDRGNEKLFFGSGTQLSVL.

The table lists this clonotype with a few counts. J is TRBJ1-2 and V is TRBV7-6; 8 bases are shared with TRBD1. Germline V gene data show CDR1 as SGHVS and CDR2 as FNYEAQ. Losses at the gene ends were 5 bases for V and 5 bases for J; bases not matched to a gene: 13. This CDR3 is built from 16 residues. The CDR3 nucleotides are TGTGCCAGCAGCCCTGCTCCGGGACAGGCAAAATATGGCTACACCTTC. It translates to CASSPAPGQAKYGYTF.

In this sample, this clonotype turned up many times. This sequence joins TRBV29-1 and TRBJ1-2; D is ambiguous. V was pared by 2 bases and J by 4 bases, with 5 bases between. The germline V gene encodes CDR1 SQVTM and CDR2 ANQGSEA. The CDR3 consists of 11 residues. CDR3 protein: CSVETVYGYTF. The CDR3 region has the DNA TGCAGCGTTGAAACGGTCTATGGCTACACCTTC.

This clonotype came up many times. The genes are TRBV20-1 and TRBJ2-1; 12 nucleotides line up with TRBD2. The V gene end was trimmed by 0 bases and the J gene end by 0 bases; junction bases not matched to a gene: 6. Germline CDR1 and CDR2: DFQATT and SNEGSKA (reference sequence). The CDR3 has 18 amino acids. The CDR3 DNA reads TGCAGTGCTAGAGAACTAGCGGGGGGCAAGAGCTCCTACAATGAGCAGTTCTTC. This codes for CSARELAGGKSSYNEQFF.

This clonotype appeared many times. The genes are TRBV12-3 or TRBV12-4 and TRBJ1-1; D uncertain. The CDR3 spans 13 residues. Trimming removed 6 bases at V and 7 bases at J, with 15 bases between. Here the CDR3 DNA reads TGTGCCAGCAGCGGGCCCCCTGAGGATGAAGCTTTCTTT. Amino acid sequence: CASSGPPEDEAFF.

In its sample, this clonotype was seen many times. The rearrangement joins TRBV6-1 to TRBJ2-5; the match to TRBD1 covers 10 bases. CDR1 MNHNS and CDR2 SASEGT come from the germline V gene. V lost 5 bases to trimming and J lost 0 bases; unmatched junction nucleotides: 3. CDR3 length: 15 residues. The CDR3 nucleotides read TGTGCCAGCAGTCGGACAGGGGGTTACCAAGAGACCCAGTACTTC. Its protein is CASSRTGGYQETQYF.